This T cell receptor beta chain comes out of a study of naive and memory T cell subsets. Broader study findings: Clonotypes here are unpaired alpha or beta chain sequences. A few larger clonotypes appeared in naive repertoires, especially CD8, possibly memory cells re-expressing CD45RA. Diversity fell and Gini index rose from naive through CM, EM, EMRA.

With 4 bases clipped from V and 4 bases from J, the junction kept 14 bases outside the gene matches. The CDR3 runs 18 residues. In germline, CDR1 is MNHEY, CDR2 SVGEGT. Cells stained for CD3, CD4, CD8, CD45RA and CD27 were sorted into four subsets. This clonotype has a count of ten or more. The target antigen is unknown. Two oligonucleotides, mixed equimolar, formed the beta constant-region primer covering TRBC1 and TRBC2. The ligated cDNA underwent four PCR rounds using SP2 and nested alpha and beta constant-region primers. TCRdb re-called the UMI-ligation and nested PCR reads with MiXCR, one entry per CDR3 protein. The data show about 90,000 distinct CDR3 sequences, with approximately 10% seen just once and more than 0.13% held by the top ten.

The origin of this receptor is a human donor in good health. The source material was naive CD4+ T cells from blood. V is TRBV6-2 or TRBV6-3 and J is TRBJ2-1; 9 bases are a match to TRBD2. The CDR3 sequence: CASSSPTRGGLNYNEQFF. The CDR3, as DNA: TGTGCCAGCAGTTCTCCCACGCGGGGGGGTCTAAATTACAATGAGCAGTTCTTC.